The clone carrying this T cell receptor (beta chain) came up many times. Antigen unknown. The sample comes from a study of CD8 T cells in ankylosing spondylitis. General study findings and limits: Significant enrichment of disease-linked clones was reported in matched ankylosing spondylitis synovial fluid. Some motif variants were previously reported in reactive arthritis synovial fluid and blood. Within peripheral blood, clones linked to disease were CD8+ and relatively rare. Characteristic of ankylosing spondylitis blood, it appeared, was a TCR beta motif comprising roughly 8 highly homologous variants.

The CDR3 has 14 residues. V dropped 4 bases and J dropped 4 bases, with 14 bases sitting between them. From germline, CDR1 is SGHTA and CDR2 FQGNSA. Quantitative molecular-barcoded 5'-RACE generated the TCR beta libraries. From the 5' RACE reads, TCRdb called clonotypes with MiXCR, one entry per CDR3 protein. The data contain about 450,000 distinct CDR3 sequences, approximately 26% of them singletons. The source is a male donor with ankylosing spondylitis. Input material: blood, either unsorted or a sorted T cell fraction (not recorded which). This chain uses TRBV7-2 with TRBJ2-7, with D possibly matching TRBD2 (5 bases). As DNA, the CDR3 is TGTGCCAGCAGCTCTAACGGGGTAGCTTACGAGCAGTACTTC. Translated, it gives CASSSNGVAYEQYF.